This T cell receptor beta chain came from a study of cytomegalovirus exposure and HLA in healthy donors. General study findings and limits: The study designated 150 to 200 TCR beta chains cytomegalovirus-associated. Per published accounts, TCR beta sequences correctly predicted the HLA-A and HLA-B alleles of most subjects. A later examination showed that TCR association rates differed by HLA locus, with DRB1 most and HLA-C fewest.

This PCR relied on a set of 60 Vbeta primers and 13 Jbeta primers. Method: immunoSEQ multiplex PCR; TCRdb's copy keeps in-frame clones and lacks some. The sample has around 36,000 clones; roughly 85% are singletons. The CDR3 covers 12 residues. Germline V gene data show CDR1 as SGHTA and CDR2 as FQGNSA. The V end lost 5 bases, the J end lost 3 bases, and 5 bases lay between the germline ends. About this clone itself: Its antigen is undetermined.

Input material: PBMCs. This TCR was sampled from a middle-aged woman in good health and CMV-seropositive. The chain employs TRBV7-2 and TRBJ1-5, with unresolved D. CDR3 in DNA: TGTGCCAGCAGCAATAACAATCAGCCCCAGCATTTT. This translates into CASSNNNQPQHF.